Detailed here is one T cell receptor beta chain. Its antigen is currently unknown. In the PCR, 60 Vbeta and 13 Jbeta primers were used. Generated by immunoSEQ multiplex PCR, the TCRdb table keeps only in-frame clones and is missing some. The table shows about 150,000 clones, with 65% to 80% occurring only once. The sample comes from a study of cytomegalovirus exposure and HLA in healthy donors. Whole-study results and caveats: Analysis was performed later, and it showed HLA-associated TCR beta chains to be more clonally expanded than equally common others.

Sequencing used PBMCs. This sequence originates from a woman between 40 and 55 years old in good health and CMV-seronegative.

This CDR3 reads CSVDQGRNYGYTF. In DNA form, the CDR3 reads TGCAGCGTTGATCAGGGTAGGAACTATGGCTACACCTTC. The chain couples TRBV29-1 to TRBJ1-2; TRBD1 is a possible D gene (5 bases). Germline V CDR1 and CDR2: SQVTM, ANQGSEA. The CDR3 sequence is 13 residues long. V dropped 3 bases and J dropped 2 bases, with 10 bases sitting between them.